The 27 T cell receptor beta chains below all came from one sample that was sequenced in a study of blood T cells in healthy people across ages. A second PCR, run for about 7 to 11 cycles, used a sample-barcoded 5' primer plus a J-beta primer mix. MiXCR, applied by TCRdb to the 5' RACE reads, yields one record per CDR3 protein. The table lists about 1,800,000 distinct CDR3 sequences, about 28% of them singletons, with about 8% in the top ten. Material for sequencing was blood. The receptors here all came from a woman aged 25 to 39 in good health.

This clonotype was observed a handful of times. CDR3 in amino acids: CATRLAGGSGELFF. For the CDR3, the DNA is TGTGCCACCCGGTTAGCGGGGGGTTCCGGGGAGCTGTTTTTT. The rearrangement joins TRBV2 to TRBJ2-2; 10 nucleotides align to TRBD2. The length of the CDR3 is 14 residues. Germline CDR1 reads SNHLY; CDR2 reads FYNNEI. V shed 10 bases, J shed 6 bases, and the junction held 8 bases outside the gene matches.

The chain recombines TRBV5-6 with TRBJ1-2; D uncertain. The ends were cut back, 0 bases at V and 8 bases at J, with 14 bases in the middle. In germline, CDR1 is SGHDT, CDR2 YYEEEE. The CDR3 extends over 14 amino acids. This CDR3 is CASSLEAVYGGYTF. The CDR3 DNA is TGTGCCAGCAGCTTGGAGGCAGTGTATGGAGGCTACACCTTC.

This clonotype was seen a few times. This chain connects TRBV10-3 to TRBJ1-3; a weak D match, TRBD1 (5 bases). V lost 0 bases and J lost 4, with 16 bases in between. This CDR3 has 17 amino acids. Germline V gene data show CDR1 as ENHRY and CDR2 as SYGVKD. The CDR3 sequence is CAISESLQAFDGNTIYF. In DNA form, the CDR3 reads TGTGCCATCAGTGAGTCACTACAGGCCTTTGACGGAAACACCATATATTTT.

V is TRBV5-1 and J is TRBJ1-5, with TRBD1 identical over 9 bases. With 5 bases clipped from V and 7 bases from J, the junction kept 10 bases outside the gene matches. The CDR3 contains 15 residues. CDR1 SGHRS and CDR2 YFSETQ come from the germline V gene. CDR3 sequence reads: CASSLQGAREQPQHF. DNA of the CDR3: TGCGCCAGCAGTCTACAGGGGGCGCGGGAGCAGCCCCAGCATTTT.

In nucleotides, the CDR3 is TGCGCCAGCAGCTGGGGGGAGGGGAATGAGCAGTTCTTC. Residues: CASSWGEGNEQFF. This chain links TRBV5-1 with TRBJ2-1; 7 bases agree with TRBD2. CDR1 is SGHRS, CDR2 YFSETQ, per germline. This CDR3 has 13 residues. The V segment lost 3 bases and the J segment 7 bases; nucleotides outside the gene matches: 4. The variable domain in full, completed from reference TRBV5-1 and TRBJ2-1, reads KAGVTQTPRYLIKTRGQQVTLSCSPISGHRSVSWYQQTPGQGLQFLFEYFSETQRNKGNFPGRFSGRQFSNSRSEMNVSTLELGDSALYLCASSWGEGNEQFFGPGTRLTVL.

The chain joins TRBV6-1 to TRBJ2-6; 8 bases agree with TRBD1. Trimming removed 7 bases from V and 0 bases from J; junction bases left unmatched: 5. From germline, CDR1 is MNHNS and CDR2 SASEGT. The CDR3 totals 16 residues. The CDR3 reads CASKTGVPSGANVLTF. The CDR3 bases are TGTGCCAGCAAGACAGGGGTCCCCTCTGGGGCCAACGTCCTGACTTTC.

This clonotype has just a few counts. The chain links TRBV2 to TRBJ2-2; D remains unclear. From germline, CDR1 is SNHLY and CDR2 FYNNEI. The ends were cut back, 3 bases at V and 1 base at J, with 6 bases in the middle. The CDR3 is 14 amino acids. CDR3 sequence (DNA): TGTGCCAGCAGTGATTTTAGGAACACCGGGGAGCTGTTTTTT. It specifies CASSDFRNTGELFF.

Concerning this clonotype itself: A much larger clone sits a single nucleotide away, making a read error possible. V usage is TRBV3-1 and J usage is TRBJ1-2; 10 bases map to TRBD1. There are 13 residues in the CDR3. The germline V gene has CDR1 LGHDT and CDR2 YNNKEL (reference sequence). The CDR3 reads CASSRQGADGYNF. Written as DNA, the CDR3 is TGTGCCAGCAGCCGACAGGGGGCTGATGGCTACAACTTC. Full variable domain (missing parts from reference TRBV3-1 and TRBJ1-2): DTAVSQTPKYLVTQMGNDKSIKCEQNLGHDTMYWYKQDSKKFLKIMFSYNNKELIINETVPNRFSPKSPDKAHLNLHINSLELGDSAVYFCASSRQGADGYNFGSGTRLTVV.

CDR3 protein: CASKGQGAPYEQYF. The CDR3 DNA reads TGTGCCAGCAAGGGACAGGGGGCCCCCTACGAGCAGTACTTC. The chain employs TRBV6-1 and TRBJ2-7; TRBD1 agrees at 12 bases. This CDR3 region has 14 residues. Trimming took 7 bases from V and 2 from J; bases not matched to a gene: 3. Germline loops: CDR1 MNHNS, CDR2 SASEGT.

Ten or more counts support this clonotype. The genes are TRBV10-3 and TRBJ2-5; D is perhaps TRBD1 or TRBD2 (5 bases each). This CDR3 contains 13 residues. Trimming left V 6 bases short and J 4 bases short, with 12 bases between. Germline CDR1 reads ENHRY; CDR2 reads SYGVKD. In DNA, the CDR3 is TGTGCCATCAGGCTGGGGGAAGGAGAGACCCAGTACTTC. Translating gives CAIRLGEGETQYF.

V is TRBV5-4 and J is TRBJ2-5, with D perhaps matching TRBD2 (6 bases). Germline CDR1 SGHNT, CDR2 YYREEE (reference sequence). The V and J ends lost 0 bases and 1 base respectively, with 19 bases between them. The CDR3 contains 18 residues. CDR3 sequence: CASSLVPGGGPFQETQYF. As DNA, the CDR3 is TGTGCCAGCAGCTTGGTCCCGGGTGGAGGGCCGTTCCAAGAGACCCAGTACTTC.

This clonotype turned up a few times. The CDR3 nucleotides are TGCAGCGTTAGACAGGTGTCCCCCACAGATACGCAGTATTTT. Protein product: CSVRQVSPTDTQYF. The rearrangement links TRBV29-1 to TRBJ2-3; D is perhaps TRBD1 (6 bases). Germline-derived CDR1 and CDR2 are SQVTM and ANQGSEA. The CDR3 contains 14 residues. Trimming cost V 5 bases and J 2 bases, with 14 bases left between them.

This chain links TRBV7-9 with TRBJ2-7; tentatively, D is TRBD1 or TRBD2 (5 bases each). Germline CDR1 SEHNR, CDR2 FQNEAQ (reference sequence). There are 15 residues in the CDR3. Trimming removed 2 bases at V and 3 bases at J, with 14 bases between. CDR3 sequence reads: CASSLRAGTSYEQYF. For the CDR3, the DNA is TGTGCCAGCAGCTTACGCGCCGGGACCAGCTACGAGCAGTACTTC.

J is TRBJ1-5 and V is TRBV5-6; 11 bases align to TRBD1. The CDR3 is made up of 15 amino acids. J lost 4 bases, V lost 3 bases, and 3 bases had no gene match. The germline CDR1 and CDR2 sequences are SGHDT and YYEEEE. In DNA form, the CDR3 reads TGTGCCAGCAGCTCGGACAGGGGGCAAAATCAGCCCCAGCATTTT. Residues: CASSSDRGQNQPQHF.

V gene TRBV4-3 combines with J gene TRBJ1-2; D call uncertain. V lost 0 bases, J lost 4 bases, and 12 bases lay in between. This CDR3 is built from 15 residues. The germline V gene has CDR1 LGHNA and CDR2 YSLEER. Here the CDR3 reads CASSQDREGLYGYTF. The DNA for the CDR3 is TGCGCCAGCAGCCAAGATCGAGAAGGGCTCTATGGCTACACCTTC.

This clonotype has ten or more counts. The chain links TRBV29-1 to TRBJ2-7, with 10 bases lining up with TRBD1. Germline CDR1 and CDR2: SQVTM and ANQGSEA. The CDR3 is 13 residues long. With V trimmed by 7 bases and J by 5 bases, 8 bases remained unmatched. CDR3 in DNA: TGCAGCGGTCGAGGGACAGGGGCCGACGAGCAGTACTTC. It yields the protein CSGRGTGADEQYF.

The V and J genes are TRBV5-1 and TRBJ1-1; D is possibly TRBD1 (5 bases). Germline V gives CDR1 SGHRS, CDR2 YFSETQ. The V end lost 6 bases, the J end lost 1 base, and 10 bases lay between the germline ends. The CDR3 totals 13 residues. The CDR3 is CASKIDRNTEAFF. As DNA, the CDR3 is TGCGCCAGCAAAATCGACAGGAACACTGAAGCTTTCTTT.

This chain links TRBV29-1 with TRBJ2-4; D remains ambiguous. Per the germline V gene, CDR1 is SQVTM and CDR2 is ANQGSEA. CDR3 size: 12 residues. Trimming removed 3 bases at V and 3 bases at J, with 6 bases between. CDR3 amino acids: CSVDPGKNIQYF. CDR3 sequence (DNA): TGCAGCGTTGACCCGGGCAAAAACATTCAGTACTTC.

This clonotype was found a few times. The rearrangement links TRBV7-3 to TRBJ2-3; D perhaps matches TRBD2 (7 bases). Trimming cost V 0 bases and J 5 bases, with 12 bases left between them. The germline V gene encodes CDR1 SGHTA and CDR2 FQGTGA. The CDR3 has 15 amino acids. The CDR3 loop is CASSLTPGGGDTQYF. In nucleotides, the CDR3 is TGTGCCAGCAGCTTAACACCGGGGGGCGGAGATACGCAGTATTTT.

V usage is TRBV7-9 and J usage is TRBJ2-1; no definite D call. Trimming took off 5 bases at V and 9 bases at J, with 14 bases between the two ends. The CDR3 has 13 residues. Per germline, CDR1 SEHNR and CDR2 FQNEAQ (reference sequence). Here the CDR3 DNA reads TGTGCCAGCAGCCAGACTGCTACCTCTGAGCAGTTCTTC. It specifies CASSQTATSEQFF.

This clonotype occurred many times. The V gene is TRBV10-2, the J gene TRBJ2-7, with unresolved D. Germline V gives CDR1 WSHSY, CDR2 SAAADI. This CDR3 is built from 14 residues. V lost 4 bases to trimming and J lost 2 bases, with 12 bases between them. CDR3 sequence (DNA): TGCGCCAGCAGTGTTGGACCCGAAGCCTACGAGCAGTACTTC. This gives the protein CASSVGPEAYEQYF.

This chain joins TRBV5-5 and TRBJ2-5; 8 bases map to TRBD2. After removal of 4 bases from V and 5 bases from J, the junction contained 13 bases not matched to a gene. CDR3 size: 16 residues. Germline assignment: CDR1 SGHKS and CDR2 YYEKEE (reference sequence). The CDR3: CASSPVAGGRLETQYF. The CDR3 DNA reads as TGTGCCAGCAGCCCCGTGGCGGGGGGCCGATTGGAGACCCAGTACTTC.

The chain carries TRBV5-1 and TRBJ1-4, with no clear D. The length of the CDR3 is 16 residues. V was cut by 0 bases and J by 7 bases, with 16 bases left in between. Germline assignment: CDR1 SGHRS and CDR2 YFSETQ. CDR3 bases: TGCGCCAGCAGCTTGGGACGTACCGGGCCAGGTGAAAAACTGTTTTTT. Translation gives CASSLGRTGPGEKLFF.

V and J are TRBV5-6 and TRBJ2-2; D not resolved. V shed 1 base and J shed 4 bases, with 11 bases lying between them. This CDR3 comprises 15 residues. Per the germline V gene, CDR1 is SGHDT and CDR2 is YYEEEE. DNA for the CDR3: TGTGCCAGCAGCTTGCTCGGGCAGACCACCGGGGAGCTGTTTTTT. This gives the protein CASSLLGQTTGELFF.

The chain joins TRBV7-2 to TRBJ2-5; either TRBD1 or TRBD2 may supply D (5 bases each). Germline assignment: CDR1 SGHTA and CDR2 FQGNSA. The length of the CDR3 is 15 residues. V gave up 5 bases and J gave up 5 bases, with 18 bases separating them. CDR3 DNA sequence: TGTGCCAGCAGCCCCCGGGACCGGTATAGGGAGACCCAGTACTTC. It encodes CASSPRDRYRETQYF.

A few counts support this clonotype. This chain uses TRBV27 with TRBJ2-7; 8 bases are a match to TRBD1. Trimming at V came to 0 bases and at J to 7 bases, leaving 8 bases not matched to a gene. There are 15 residues in the CDR3. Germline V lookup: CDR1 MNHEY, CDR2 SMNVEV (reference sequence). The CDR3 DNA follows: TGTGCCAGCAGTTTATCGCCTGGACAGGGTGAGGAGCAGTACTTC. Its translation: CASSLSPGQGEEQYF.

The V call is TRBV5-1, the J call TRBJ2-3; 11 positions match TRBD1. V shed 7 bases and J 4 bases; nucleotides not matched to a gene: 5. This CDR3 comprises 14 residues. Germline V CDR1 and CDR2: SGHRS, YFSETQ. The CDR3, as DNA: TGCGCCAGCGGACAGGGGGCTTCATCAGATACGCAGTATTTT. It codes for CASGQGASSDTQYF.